Below, 12 T cell receptor beta chains from the same sample are listed, as sequenced in a study of blood T cell repertoires in COVID-19. Sequenced by immunoSEQ multiplex PCR; TCRdb stores in-frame clones only, minus some. Among tens of thousands of clones listed, approximately 78% were seen once. Input material: peripheral blood. Source of these receptors: a man aged 55-75 years with COVID-19, enrolled during active disease.

The chain joins TRBV2 to TRBJ1-6; D is uncertain. Germline V lookup: CDR1 SNHLY, CDR2 FYNNEI. The V end lost 4 bases, the J end lost 0 bases, and 7 bases lay between the germline ends. The CDR3 extends over 15 amino acids. For the CDR3, the DNA is TGTGCCAGCAGTGGCGCGAGCTCCTATAATTCACCCCTCCACTTT. The encoded protein is CASSGASSYNSPLHF.

As DNA, the CDR3 is TGCAGCGTCGAGGGCCATTCCCGATCAACCCTCTATGGCTACACCTTC. It translates to CSVEGHSRSTLYGYTF. The chain combines TRBV29-1 with TRBJ1-2; D remains ambiguous. The CDR3 is 16 amino acids. From germline, CDR1 is SQVTM and CDR2 ANQGSEA. The ends were cut back, 6 bases at V and 4 bases at J, with 24 bases in the middle. Full variable domain (rest looked up from reference TRBV29-1 and TRBJ1-2): SAVISQKPSRDICQRGTSLTIQCQVDSQVTMMFWYRQQPGQSLTLIATANQGSEATYESGFVIDKFPISRPNLTFSTLTVSNMSPEDSSIYLCSVEGHSRSTLYGYTFGSGTRLTVV.

On this clone: The DNA is omitted, as the CDR3 cannot be located on it reliably, and the CDR3 follows TCRdb's listing. V is TRBV5-6 and J is TRBJ1-2; the table calls TRBD1, which could not be checked here. The CDR3 totals 15 residues, both ends included. Germline CDR1 and CDR2: SGHDT and YYEEEE. The CDR3 protein is CATYTFGPGTGFSTF.

The J gene is TRBJ2-7, the V gene TRBV15; 7 bases line up with TRBD2. With 0 bases clipped from V and 6 bases from J, the junction kept 11 bases outside the gene matches. The CDR3 extends over 16 amino acids. Germline V gene lookup returns CDR1 LNHNV and CDR2 YYDKDF (reference sequence). The CDR3 DNA is TGTGCCACCAGCAGAGAGCTGGCGGGAGTCTACTTCGAGCAGTACTTC. It encodes CATSRELAGVYFEQYF.

The chain uses TRBV5-1 and TRBJ2-7; the D is unclear. The CDR3 runs 14 residues. Germline-derived CDR1 and CDR2 are SGHRS and YFSETQ. Trimming left V 3 bases short and J 3 bases short, with 13 bases between. CDR3 DNA sequence: TGCGCCAGCAGCTCTACCCCGGGTAGCTACGAGCAGTACTTC. Its protein product is CASSSTPGSYEQYF. The entire variable domain, with the rest obtained from reference TRBV5-1 and TRBJ2-7, is as follows: KAGVTQTPRYLIKTRGQQVTLSCSPISGHRSVSWYQQTPGQGLQFLFEYFSETQRNKGNFPGRFSGRQFSNSRSEMNVSTLELGDSALYLCASSSTPGSYEQYFGPGTRLTVT.

The chain recombines TRBV3-1 (or the pseudogene TRBV3-2) with TRBJ2-2; D uncertain. Germline-derived CDR1 and CDR2 are LGHDT and YNNKEL (reference sequence). This CDR3 region has 14 residues. V dropped 1 base and J dropped 1 base, with 4 bases sitting between them. For the CDR3, the DNA is TGTGCCAGCAGCCAAGCCAGGAACACCGGGGAGCTGTTTTTT. This codes for CASSQARNTGELFF.

This chain uses TRBV29-1 with TRBJ1-1; possibly TRBD1 for D (5 bases). CDR1 and CDR2 from the germline V gene are SQVTM and ANQGSEA. There are 13 residues in the CDR3. V was shortened by 4 bases and J by 0 bases, with 9 bases between the two germline ends. CDR3 DNA sequence: TGCAGCGTTGCAGGGCTGTTGAACACTGAAGCTTTCTTT. Amino acid sequence: CSVAGLLNTEAFF.

The chain couples TRBV11-3 to TRBJ2-2; TRBD1 matches 7 bases. The germline gives CDR1 SGHNT, CDR2 YENEEA. The CDR3 runs to 15 residues. V dropped 5 bases and J dropped 4; count of bases not matched to a gene: 7. CDR3 sequence reads: CASSERQGSTGELFF. CDR3 in DNA: TGTGCCAGCAGCGAGAGACAGGGTTCCACCGGGGAGCTGTTTTTT. Variable domain in full (rest from reference TRBV11-3 and TRBJ2-2): EAGVVQSPRYKIIEKKQPVAFWCNPISGHNTLYWYLQNLGQGPELLIRYENEEAVDDSQLPKDRFSAERLKGVDSTLKIQPAELGDSAVYLCASSERQGSTGELFFGEGSRLTVL.

The chain couples TRBV4-3 to TRBJ1-5; D gene ambiguous. V lost 0 bases, J lost 2 bases, and 8 bases lay in between. CDR3 length equals 15 residues. Germline CDR1 and CDR2: LGHNA and YSLEER. DNA of the CDR3: TGCGCCAGCAGCCAAGACAGGCAGGGCAATCAGCCCCAGCATTTT. Translation gives CASSQDRQGNQPQHF.

The J gene is TRBJ2-7, the V gene TRBV3-1 (or the pseudogene TRBV3-2); possibly TRBD1 for D (6 bases). With 0 bases removed from V and 2 bases from J, the gap between germline ends came to 8 bases. The CDR3 loop spans 14 amino acids. Germline assignment: CDR1 LGHDT and CDR2 YNNKEL (reference sequence). CDR3 DNA: TGTGCCAGCAGCCAAGACGCAGGGGCCTACGAGCAGTACTTC. It codes for CASSQDAGAYEQYF.

This chain links TRBV6-5 with TRBJ2-2, with TRBD2 matching 7 bases. The CDR3 length is 14 residues. V lost 5 bases to trimming and J lost 4 bases; unmatched junction nucleotides: 4. Germline V lookup: CDR1 MNHEY, CDR2 SVGAGI. DNA for the CDR3: TGTGCCAGCAGTACATCGGGGGGCACCGGGGAGCTGTTTTTT. Amino acids: CASSTSGGTGELFF.

The V call is TRBV9, the J call TRBJ1-2; D call uncertain. Trimming removed 10 bases from V and 2 bases from J, with 12 bases in between. The CDR3 spans 12 residues. Germline V gene sequence: CDR1 SGDLS, CDR2 YYNGEE. The CDR3 is CAAGTENYGYTF. The CDR3 DNA follows: TGTGCCGCGGGAACCGAAAACTATGGCTACACCTTC.